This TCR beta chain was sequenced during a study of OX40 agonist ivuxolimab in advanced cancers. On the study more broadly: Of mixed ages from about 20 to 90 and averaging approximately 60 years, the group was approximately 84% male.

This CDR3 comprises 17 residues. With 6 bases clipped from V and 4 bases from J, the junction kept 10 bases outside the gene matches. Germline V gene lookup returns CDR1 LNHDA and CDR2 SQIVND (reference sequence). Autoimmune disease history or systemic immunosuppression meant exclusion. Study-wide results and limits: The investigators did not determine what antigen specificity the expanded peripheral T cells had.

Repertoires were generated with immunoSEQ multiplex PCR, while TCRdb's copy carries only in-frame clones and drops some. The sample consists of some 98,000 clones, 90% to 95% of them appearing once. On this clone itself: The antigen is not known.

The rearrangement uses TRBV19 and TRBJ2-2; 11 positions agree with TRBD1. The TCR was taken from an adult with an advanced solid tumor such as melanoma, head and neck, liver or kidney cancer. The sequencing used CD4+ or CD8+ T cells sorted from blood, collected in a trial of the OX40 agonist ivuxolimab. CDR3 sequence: CASRSPRGTGGTGELFF. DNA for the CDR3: TGTGCCAGTAGGTCACCCAGGGGGACAGGGGGCACCGGGGAGCTGTTTTTT.